This TCR beta chain was sequenced in a study of regulatory T cells in long-lasting Graves disease. As for time point: newly diagnosed GD, antithyroid drugs for less than 3 months. Making the TCR library involved RNA that had been extracted from PBMCs. Each of the patients was recruited from an endocrinology department situated in Xi'an, China. Whole-study findings and limits: Persistent disease exhibited a predilection for TRBV28, TRBJ1-2 and TRBJ2-5.

V was pared by 3 bases and J by 0 bases, with 8 bases between. The CDR3 contains 15 residues. Ten or more counts support this clonotype. The antigen remains unidentified. For TCR beta, libraries came from iRepertoire HTBI primers and Arm-PCR of CDR3 regions. MiXCR, applied by TCRdb to the multiplex PCR reads, yields one record per CDR3 protein. The sample lists about 320,000 distinct CDR3 sequences, more than 15% occurring once. The chain is built from TRBV12-3 or TRBV12-4 and TRBJ2-2; D not resolved. The sample in question was peripheral blood mononuclear cells (PBMCs), obtained at new diagnosis, from a patient treated with antithyroid drugs. This sequence was found in a female donor with Graves disease. The CDR3 DNA follows: TGTGCCAGCAGTTTTAACCTCGCGAACACCGGGGAGCTGTTTTTT. This translates into CASSFNLANTGELFF.